This T cell receptor beta chain was captured in a study of blood T cell repertoires in COVID-19. In the study overall: The United States, Italy and Spain were the sources of the acute and convalescent COVID-19 samples. Nucleic acid was either cDNA or gDNA, and it came from T cells, B-cell-depleted T cells, or PBMCs.

Germline V gives CDR1 ENHRY, CDR2 SYGVKD. The CDR3 contains 16 residues. Trimming cost V 0 bases and J 2 bases, with 13 bases left between them. Original handling: Counts of nucleated cells, estimated from reference gene primer amplification, were obtained. Produced via immunoSEQ multiplex PCR; TCRdb's table is partial and in-frame only. V and J calls and clone size come straight from that table; D and trimming were deduced from the DNA. The table records approximately 250,000 clones, nearly 85% of them present only once. Input material: peripheral blood. The chain has TRBV10-3 and TRBJ1-1, with TRBD1 as a possible D gene (6 bases). The receptor was derived from a human donor in a cohort sampled during active COVID-19. CDR3 sequence: CAISESRQGKNTEAFF. CDR3 nucleotide sequence: TGTGCCATCAGTGAGTCTCGTCAGGGGAAAAACACTGAAGCTTTCTTT.